A single sample is the source of the 8 T cell receptor beta chains below, sequenced in a study of TIL therapy for anti-PD-1-resistant metastatic lung cancer. The libraries were made with immunoSEQ v3. TCRdb's copy holds only in-frame clones and misses some; the assay was immunoSEQ multiplex PCR. Among under 20,000 clones listed, 60% to 80% were seen once. Time point meaning: pre-treatment sample, taken before nivolumab and TIL therapy. The sample here was blood, taken at baseline. Every receptor here comes from a person between 30 and 79 years old with non-small cell lung cancer.

This chain uses TRBV7-9 with TRBJ1-1; D is uncertain. There are 16 residues in the CDR3. The germline CDR1 and CDR2 sequences are SEHNR and FQNEAQ (reference sequence). The V gene lost 1 base and the J gene lost 1 base, with 13 bases spanning the gap. CDR3 nucleotide sequence: TGTGCCAGCAGCTTAGATCTCGGCCAGACGAACACTGAAGCTTTCTTT. As protein: CASSLDLGQTNTEAFF.

J is TRBJ1-2 and V is TRBV14, with no clear D. The CDR3 is 13 amino acids. Looked up from germline, CDR1 is SGHDN and CDR2 is FVKESK. The V gene lost 4 bases and the J gene lost 7 bases, with 13 bases spanning the gap. The CDR3 DNA is TGTGCCAGCAGCCCCCACCGACGCTCTGGCTACACCTTC. Its translation is CASSPHRRSGYTF.

CDR3 nucleotides: TGTGCCAGCAGTGAAGTGGGGGAAAACACCATATATTTT. Translation: CASSEVGENTIYF. The chain employs TRBV6-1 and TRBJ1-3; D may be TRBD1 (5 bases). V was clipped by 1 base and J by 6 bases, with 7 bases between them. The CDR3 is made up of 13 amino acids. Germline lookup yields CDR1 MNHNS and CDR2 SASEGT.

The chain couples TRBV6-2 or TRBV6-3 to TRBJ1-1; D call uncertain. Trimming cost V 6 bases and J 8 bases, with 13 bases left between them. The CDR3 extends over 12 amino acids. The V gene's germline CDR1 is MNHEY and CDR2 SVGEGT. The DNA of the CDR3 is TGTGCCAGCAGCGAGGGTATAGGCGAAGCTTTCTTT. It specifies CASSEGIGEAFF.

The rearrangement uses TRBV6-5 and TRBJ1-2, with 10 bases aligning to TRBD1. The CDR3 is made up of 16 amino acids. Germline CDR1 reads MNHEY; CDR2 reads SVGAGI. Losses at the gene ends were 0 bases for V and 8 bases for J; bases not matched to a gene: 9. The CDR3 sequence is CASSYSTGTGALGYTF. The CDR3 DNA is TGTGCCAGCAGTTACTCGACCGGGACAGGGGCGCTGGGCTACACCTTC.

The chain has TRBV28 and TRBJ2-1; D gene ambiguous. This CDR3 region has 13 residues. V was clipped by 2 bases and J by 5 bases, with 7 bases between them. Germline loops: CDR1 MDHEN, CDR2 SYDVKM. In DNA form, the CDR3 reads TGTGCCAGCAGTTTAGGATTGGACAATGAGCAGTTCTTC. Translation gives CASSLGLDNEQFF.

The V call is TRBV7-9, the J call TRBJ1-1; D is ambiguous. Looked up from germline, CDR1 is SEHNR and CDR2 is FQNEAQ (reference sequence). The CDR3 is made up of 13 amino acids. Trimming shortened V by 1 base and J by 4 bases, and 7 bases separated the two germline ends. The CDR3 reads CASSLGGSTEAFF. CDR3 in DNA: TGTGCCAGCAGCTTAGGAGGGAGCACTGAAGCTTTCTTT.

The rearrangement links TRBV7-2 to TRBJ2-7; D is tentatively TRBD1 or TRBD2 (5 bases each). This CDR3 is 14 amino acids long. Trimming pared 5 bases from V and 11 bases from J, leaving 22 bases between. Germline CDR1 and CDR2: SGHTA and FQGNSA. CDR3 amino acids: CASSVAGEGRRKYF. In nucleotides, the CDR3 is TGTGCCAGCAGCGTGGCTGGAGAGGGGCGGAGAAAGTACTTC.